This T cell receptor (beta chain) was recovered during a study of blood T cell repertoires in COVID-19. Profiled with immunoSEQ multiplex PCR; TCRdb holds only in-frame clones, not every one. The top ten hold 4.5% to 5.5% of the sample, which has 250,000 to 400,000 clones, approximately 88% seen once. The length of the CDR3 is 15 residues. From germline, CDR1 is MNHEY and CDR2 SVGAGI. V was trimmed by 6 bases and J by 4 bases, leaving 16 bases between them. The sequence was obtained from a man in his 60s who had recovered from COVID-19. The gene calls are TRBV6-5 and TRBJ1-5; a possible D gene is TRBD1 (6 bases). Sequencing was carried out using PBMCs or T cells enriched from blood (not recorded which). The CDR3 loop is CASRIYRDQNQPQHF. Written as DNA, the CDR3 is TGTGCCAGCAGGATATACAGGGATCAAAATCAGCCCCAGCATTTT.